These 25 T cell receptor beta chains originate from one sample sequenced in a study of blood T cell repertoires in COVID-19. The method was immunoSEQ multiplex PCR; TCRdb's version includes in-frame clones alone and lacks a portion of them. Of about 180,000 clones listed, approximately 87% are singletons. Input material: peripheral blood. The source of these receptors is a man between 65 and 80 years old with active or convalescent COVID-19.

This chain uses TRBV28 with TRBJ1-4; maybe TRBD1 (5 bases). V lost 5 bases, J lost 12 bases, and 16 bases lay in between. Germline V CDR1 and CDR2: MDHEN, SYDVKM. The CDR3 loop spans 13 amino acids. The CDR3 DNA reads TGTGCCAGCAGTGCCCCCGGGTGGGGGGAACTGTTTTTT. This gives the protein CASSAPGWGELFF.

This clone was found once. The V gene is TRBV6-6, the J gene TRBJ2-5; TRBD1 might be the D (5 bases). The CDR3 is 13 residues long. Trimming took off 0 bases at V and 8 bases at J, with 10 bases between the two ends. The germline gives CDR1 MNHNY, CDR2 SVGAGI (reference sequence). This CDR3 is CASSYSTRGTQYF. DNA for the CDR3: TGTGCCAGCAGTTACTCGACAAGGGGAACCCAGTACTTC.

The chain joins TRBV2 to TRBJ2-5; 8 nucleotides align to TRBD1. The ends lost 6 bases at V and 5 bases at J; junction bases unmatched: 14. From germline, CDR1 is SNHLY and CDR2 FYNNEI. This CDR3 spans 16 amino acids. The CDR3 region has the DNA TGTGCCAGCAGACCCATAGGACAGGGAGTGTGGGAGACCCAGTACTTC. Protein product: CASRPIGQGVWETQYF.

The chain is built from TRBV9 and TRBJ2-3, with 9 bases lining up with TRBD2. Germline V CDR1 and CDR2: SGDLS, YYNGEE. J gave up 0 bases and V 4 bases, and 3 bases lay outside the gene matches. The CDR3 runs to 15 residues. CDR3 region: CASSRAGGSTDTQYF. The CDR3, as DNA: TGTGCCAGCAGCAGGGCGGGGGGGAGCACAGATACGCAGTATTTT.

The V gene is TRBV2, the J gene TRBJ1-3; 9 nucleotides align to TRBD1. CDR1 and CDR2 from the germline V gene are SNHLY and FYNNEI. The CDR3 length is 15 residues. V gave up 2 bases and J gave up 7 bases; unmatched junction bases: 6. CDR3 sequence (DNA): TGTGCCAGCAGTGAAAGGGGACAGGGAGGGAACACCATATATTTT. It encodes CASSERGQGGNTIYF.

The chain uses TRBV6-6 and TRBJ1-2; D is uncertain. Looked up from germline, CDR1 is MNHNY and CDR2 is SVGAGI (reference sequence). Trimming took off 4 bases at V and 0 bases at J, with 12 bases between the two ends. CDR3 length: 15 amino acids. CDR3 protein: CASSSNRETNYGYTF. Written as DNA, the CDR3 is TGTGCCAGCAGTTCGAACCGAGAGACTAACTATGGCTACACCTTC.

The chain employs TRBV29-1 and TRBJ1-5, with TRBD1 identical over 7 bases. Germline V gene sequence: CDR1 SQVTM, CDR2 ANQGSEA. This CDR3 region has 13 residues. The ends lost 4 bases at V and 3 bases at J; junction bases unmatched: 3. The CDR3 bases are TGCAGCGTTGGCGGGACAGTCAATCAGCCCCAGCATTTT. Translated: CSVGGTVNQPQHF.

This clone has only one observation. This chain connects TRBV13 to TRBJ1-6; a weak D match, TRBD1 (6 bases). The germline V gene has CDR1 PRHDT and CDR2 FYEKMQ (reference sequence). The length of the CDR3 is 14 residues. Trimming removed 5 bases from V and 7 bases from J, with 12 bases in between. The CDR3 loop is CASSVRGRNSPLHF. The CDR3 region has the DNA TGTGCCAGCAGCGTCAGGGGTAGGAATTCACCCCTCCACTTT.

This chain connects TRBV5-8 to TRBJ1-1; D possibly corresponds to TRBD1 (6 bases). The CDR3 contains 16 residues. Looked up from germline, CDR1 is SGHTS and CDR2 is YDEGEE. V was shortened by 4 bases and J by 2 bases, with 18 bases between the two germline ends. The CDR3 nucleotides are TGTGCCAGCAGCCTAGAACCCGAACAGGGTAACACTGAAGCTTTCTTT. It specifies CASSLEPEQGNTEAFF.

CDR3 DNA: TGTGCCAGCAGCCAAGAGCTAGCGGGAGATAGTATTGAGCAGTTCTTC. It specifies CASSQELAGDSIEQFF. This chain connects TRBV3-1 (or the pseudogene TRBV3-2) to TRBJ2-1; 10 positions match TRBD2. CDR3 length equals 16 residues. The V segment lost 0 bases and the J segment 9 bases; nucleotides outside the gene matches: 8. Germline CDR1 reads LGHDT; CDR2 reads YNNKEL (reference sequence).

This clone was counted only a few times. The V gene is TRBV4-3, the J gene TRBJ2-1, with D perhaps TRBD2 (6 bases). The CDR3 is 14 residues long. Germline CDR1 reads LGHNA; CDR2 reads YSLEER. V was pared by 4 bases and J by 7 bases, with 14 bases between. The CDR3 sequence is CASSLAEGRNEQFF. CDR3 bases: TGCGCCAGCAGCCTGGCGGAGGGACGGAATGAGCAGTTCTTC.

The CDR3 DNA follows: TGTGCCAGTATGGGGGACATGAACACTGAAGCTTTCTTT. It yields the protein CASMGDMNTEAFF. The chain recombines TRBV19 with TRBJ1-1; D possibly corresponds to TRBD1 (6 bases). V dropped 7 bases and J dropped 0 bases, with 9 bases sitting between them. This CDR3 comprises 13 residues. The V gene's germline CDR1 is LNHDA and CDR2 SQIVND (reference sequence).

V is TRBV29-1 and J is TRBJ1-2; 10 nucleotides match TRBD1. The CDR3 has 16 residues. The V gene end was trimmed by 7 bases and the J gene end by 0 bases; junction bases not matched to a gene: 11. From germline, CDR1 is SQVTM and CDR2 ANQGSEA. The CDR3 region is CSGVGTGENPNYGYTF. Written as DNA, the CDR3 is TGCAGCGGGGTTGGGACAGGGGAAAATCCTAACTATGGCTACACCTTC.

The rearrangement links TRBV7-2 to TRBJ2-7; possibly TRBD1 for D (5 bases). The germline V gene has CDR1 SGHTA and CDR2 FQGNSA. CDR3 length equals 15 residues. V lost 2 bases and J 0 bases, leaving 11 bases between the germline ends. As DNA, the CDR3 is TGTGCCAGCAGCTTAACGGCAGACAGCTCCTACGAGCAGTACTTC. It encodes CASSLTADSSYEQYF.

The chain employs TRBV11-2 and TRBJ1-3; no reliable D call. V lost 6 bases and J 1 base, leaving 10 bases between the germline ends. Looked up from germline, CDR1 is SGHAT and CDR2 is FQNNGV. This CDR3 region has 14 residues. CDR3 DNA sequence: TGTGCCAGCAGTTCAGGAAATTCTGGAAACACCATATATTTT. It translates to CASSSGNSGNTIYF.

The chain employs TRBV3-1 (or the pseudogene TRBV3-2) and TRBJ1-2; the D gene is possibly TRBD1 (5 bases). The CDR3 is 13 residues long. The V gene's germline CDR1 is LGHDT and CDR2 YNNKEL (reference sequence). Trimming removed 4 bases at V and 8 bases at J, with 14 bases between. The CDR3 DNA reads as TGTGCCAGCAGCCGACAGACCGATGGAGGCTACACCTTC. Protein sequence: CASSRQTDGGYTF.

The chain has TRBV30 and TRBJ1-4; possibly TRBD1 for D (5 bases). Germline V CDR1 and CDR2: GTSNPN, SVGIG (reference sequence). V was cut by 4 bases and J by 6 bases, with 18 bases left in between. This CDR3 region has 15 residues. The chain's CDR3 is CAWTIGALVDEKLFF. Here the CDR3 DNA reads TGTGCCTGGACCATAGGGGCCCTGGTTGATGAAAAACTGTTTTTT. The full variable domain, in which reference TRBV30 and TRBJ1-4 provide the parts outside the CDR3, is SQTIHQWPATLVQPVGSPLSLECTVEGTSNPNLYWYRQAAGRGLQLLFYSVGIGQISSEVPQNLSASRPQDRQFILSSKKLLLSDSGFYLCAWTIGALVDEKLFFGSGTQLSVL.

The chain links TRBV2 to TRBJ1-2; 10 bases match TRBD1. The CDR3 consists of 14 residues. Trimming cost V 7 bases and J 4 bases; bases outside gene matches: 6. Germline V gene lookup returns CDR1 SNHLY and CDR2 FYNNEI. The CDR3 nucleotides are TGTGCCAGCAACCTGGGACAGGGGACCTATGGCTACACCTTC. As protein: CASNLGQGTYGYTF.

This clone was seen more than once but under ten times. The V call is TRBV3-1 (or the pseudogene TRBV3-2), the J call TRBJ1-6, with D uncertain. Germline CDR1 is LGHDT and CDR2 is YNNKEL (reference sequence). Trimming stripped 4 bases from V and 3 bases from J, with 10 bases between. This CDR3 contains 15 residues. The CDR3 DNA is TGTGCCAGCAGCCGAGACGGTTTCTATAATTCACCCCTCCACTTT. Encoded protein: CASSRDGFYNSPLHF.

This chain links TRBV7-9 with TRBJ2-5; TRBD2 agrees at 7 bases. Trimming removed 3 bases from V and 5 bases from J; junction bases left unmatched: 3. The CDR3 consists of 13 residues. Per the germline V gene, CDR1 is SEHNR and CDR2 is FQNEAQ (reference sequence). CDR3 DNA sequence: TGTGCCAGCAGCTTCGGGGGGTCTGAGACCCAGTACTTC. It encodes CASSFGGSETQYF.

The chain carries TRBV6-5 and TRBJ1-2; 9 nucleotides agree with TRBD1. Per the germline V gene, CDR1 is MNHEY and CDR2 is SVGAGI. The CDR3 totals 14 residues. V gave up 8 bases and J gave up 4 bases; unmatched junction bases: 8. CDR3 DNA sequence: TGTGCCAGCGCCCCGGACAGGGGCCCCTATGGCTACACCTTC. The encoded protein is CASAPDRGPYGYTF.

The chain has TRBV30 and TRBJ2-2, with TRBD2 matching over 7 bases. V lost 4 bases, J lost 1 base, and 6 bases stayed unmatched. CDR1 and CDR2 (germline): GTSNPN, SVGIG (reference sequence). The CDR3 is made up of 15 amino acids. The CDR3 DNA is TGTGCCTGGAATCAGCGGGGCCGGAACACCGGGGAGCTGTTTTTT. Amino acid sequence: CAWNQRGRNTGELFF. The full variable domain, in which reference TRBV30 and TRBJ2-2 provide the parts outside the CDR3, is SQTIHQWPATLVQPVGSPLSLECTVEGTSNPNLYWYRQAAGRGLQLLFYSVGIGQISSEVPQNLSASRPQDRQFILSSKKLLLSDSGFYLCAWNQRGRNTGELFFGEGSRLTVL.

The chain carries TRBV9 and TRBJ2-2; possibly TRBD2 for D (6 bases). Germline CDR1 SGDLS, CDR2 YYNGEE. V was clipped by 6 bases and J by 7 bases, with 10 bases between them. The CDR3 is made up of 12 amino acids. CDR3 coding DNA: TGTGCCAGCACCGGGAGCGGCGGGGAGCTGTTTTTT. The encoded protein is CASTGSGGELFF.

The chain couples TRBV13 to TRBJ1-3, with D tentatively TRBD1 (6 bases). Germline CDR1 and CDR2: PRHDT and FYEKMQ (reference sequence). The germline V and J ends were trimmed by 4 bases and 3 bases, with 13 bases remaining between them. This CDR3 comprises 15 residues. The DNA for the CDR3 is TGTGCCAGCAGCTCCGAGGGGGTGAATGGAAACACCATATATTTT. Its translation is CASSSEGVNGNTIYF.

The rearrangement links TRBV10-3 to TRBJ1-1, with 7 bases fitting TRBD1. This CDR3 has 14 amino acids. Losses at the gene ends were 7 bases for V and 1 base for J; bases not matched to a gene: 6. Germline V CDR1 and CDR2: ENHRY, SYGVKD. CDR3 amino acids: CAITRQGGNTEAFF. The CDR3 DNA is TGTGCCATCACCCGACAGGGTGGGAACACTGAAGCTTTCTTT.